Each of the 8 T cell receptor beta chains below was sequenced from the same sample in a study of control samples from healthy donors and cancer patients. The table came from immunoSEQ multiplex PCR; TCRdb's copy has only in-frame clones and leaves some out. Here the sample spans more than 100,000 clones, 75% to 95% being singletons. Sequenced: blood. The receptors derive from a man aged 18 to 35 in good health.

The rearrangement links TRBV5-1 to TRBJ2-7, with D perhaps matching TRBD1 (6 bases). CDR1 is SGHRS, CDR2 YFSETQ, per germline. This CDR3 has 14 residues. V was cut by 7 bases and J by 1 base, with 15 bases left in between. The CDR3 is CASSDRPQSYEQYF. The CDR3 DNA follows: TGCGCCAGCTCCGACAGGCCCCAATCCTACGAGCAGTACTTC. The variable domain in full, completed from reference TRBV5-1 and TRBJ2-7, reads KAGVTQTPRYLIKTRGQQVTLSCSPISGHRSVSWYQQTPGQGLQFLFEYFSETQRNKGNFPGRFSGRQFSNSRSEMNVSTLELGDSALYLCASSDRPQSYEQYFGPGTRLTVT.

The V gene is TRBV9, the J gene TRBJ1-6; a weak D match, TRBD1 (5 bases). Trimming removed 2 bases from V and 6 bases from J, with 9 bases in between. The CDR3 sequence is 14 residues long. Germline CDR1 SGDLS, CDR2 YYNGEE. The CDR3 spells CASSVGGGNSPLHF. CDR3 DNA sequence: TGTGCCAGCAGCGTCGGGGGAGGTAATTCACCCCTCCACTTT.

This clone was seen once. The J gene is TRBJ1-1, the V gene TRBV20-1; no firm D call. The CDR3 consists of 11 residues. Between the trimmed V and J ends, which lost 6 bases and 8 bases, there was a span of 13 bases. Germline CDR1 and CDR2: DFQATT and SNEGSKA (reference sequence). The DNA of the CDR3 is TGCAGTGCAAAAAGACTGACCGAAGCTTTCTTT. This translates into CSAKRLTEAFF.

The chain recombines TRBV2 with TRBJ2-1; 9 nucleotides agree with TRBD2. J gave up 8 bases and V 5 bases, and 10 bases lay outside the gene matches. The CDR3 sequence is 15 residues long. Germline assignment: CDR1 SNHLY and CDR2 FYNNEI. Written as DNA, the CDR3 is TGTGCCAGCAGTCTCTATAGCGGGAGTACGGATGAGCAGTTCTTC. It codes for CASSLYSGSTDEQFF.

This rearrangement joins TRBV28 to TRBJ1-2; 9 bases fit TRBD1. V shed 7 bases, J shed 8 bases, and the junction held 5 bases outside the gene matches. CDR3 length equals 12 residues. In germline, CDR1 is MDHEN, CDR2 SYDVKM. The CDR3 DNA reads as TGTGCCAGCAAACAGGGGGCGCGAGGCTACACCTTC. This encodes CASKQGARGYTF.

This clone was seen a single time. This rearrangement joins TRBV3-1 (or the pseudogene TRBV3-2) to TRBJ2-1; maybe TRBD1 (6 bases). Trimming cost V 2 bases and J 0 bases, with 8 bases left between them. The germline gives CDR1 LGHDT, CDR2 YNNKEL (reference sequence). The CDR3 is 15 residues long. As DNA, the CDR3 is TGTGCCAGCAGCCAACAAGGGGGCTCCTACAATGAGCAGTTCTTC. As protein: CASSQQGGSYNEQFF.

Written as DNA, the CDR3 is TGTGCCAGCCTTGGAAGGCCCAACACCGGGGAGCTGTTTTTT. Its translation: CASLGRPNTGELFF. The chain carries TRBV3-1 (or the pseudogene TRBV3-2) and TRBJ2-2; unclear D gene. V gave up 8 bases and J gave up 2 bases, with 12 bases separating them. Germline CDR1 reads LGHDT; CDR2 reads YNNKEL (reference sequence). This CDR3 contains 14 residues.

The V gene is TRBV19, the J gene TRBJ1-5; maybe TRBD1 (5 bases). The V gene lost 1 base and the J gene lost 6 bases, with 13 bases spanning the gap. The CDR3 has 15 residues. CDR1 LNHDA and CDR2 SQIVND come from the germline V gene (reference sequence). CDR3 loop: CASSIVRGRGQPQHF. The CDR3 nucleotides are TGTGCCAGTAGTATAGTACGGGGAAGGGGTCAGCCCCAGCATTTT.